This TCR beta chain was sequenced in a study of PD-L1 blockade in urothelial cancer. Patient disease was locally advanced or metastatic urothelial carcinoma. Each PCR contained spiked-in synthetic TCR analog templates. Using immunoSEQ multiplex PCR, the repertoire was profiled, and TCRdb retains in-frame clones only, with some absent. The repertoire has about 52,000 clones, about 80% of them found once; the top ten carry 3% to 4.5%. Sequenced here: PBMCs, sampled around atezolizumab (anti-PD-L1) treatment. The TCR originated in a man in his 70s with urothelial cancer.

The CDR3 loop is CASSLNGRWSTDTQYF. DNA of the CDR3: TGTGCCAGCAGTTTAAATGGGAGGTGGAGCACAGATACGCAGTATTTT. The chain joins TRBV27 to TRBJ2-3, with a weak D call TRBD2 (6 bases). Deletions cut 2 bases from V and 0 bases from J, with 12 bases between. The germline V gene has CDR1 MNHEY and CDR2 SMNVEV (reference sequence). CDR3 size: 16 residues.